The present T cell receptor beta chain was sequenced within a study of blood T cell repertoires in COVID-19 (dated by TCRdb to about 2020). In the study overall: Samples covering the acute and convalescent phases of COVID-19 were provided by collaborators in the United States, Italy and Spain. The prospective study material was composed of cDNA or gDNA derived from T cells, B-cell-depleted T cells, or PBMCs. Deeply sampled blood TCRbeta repertoires from subjects exposed to, actively infected with, or recovered from COVID-19 were included in the dataset. The repertoires were released in a freely available public database meant as a resource for research on the immune response to SARS-CoV-2. The samples were drawn from two sources: the first 160 participants of the ongoing ImmuneRACE study, and over 1,000 subjects contributed by 6 global collaborators. Sample metadata almost always included a de-identified subject ID, COVID-19 status, age in years and sex. HLA class I and class II types, where available, came from metadata supplied by the sample provider rather than from assay-based typing. What the authors observed across the whole study: How much clinical and demographic metadata was included differed by source and by participant, and the metadata was provided uncurated.

Participants in the prospective study were enrolled through a virtual design, were aged roughly 18 to 100 years, and lived in fewer than 30 United States geographic areas. In the prospective study, cohorts were assigned on the basis of participant-reported clinical history obtained from a screening survey and a study questionnaire. For ImmuneRACE Cohort 3, a participant was defined as recovered based on two consecutive negative NP/OP PCR tests, clearance by a healthcare professional, or resolution of symptoms. In the prospective study, mobile phlebotomists collected whole blood, serum and a nasopharyngeal or oropharyngeal swab from each participant. Over a roughly two-month period, participants in the prospective study had the option of providing additional blood draws and questionnaires. Before DNA extraction, prospective study blood samples were shipped either frozen or at room temperature. Reading the germline V gene gives CDR1 MNHNS and CDR2 SASEGT. V loses 2 bases, J loses 6 bases, and the germline ends lie 5 bases apart. The CDR3 spans 12 residues, from the cysteine through the phenylalanine. The entry retains the CDR3 DNA only, 36 bases that are in frame from base 1.

This clone was seen a handful of times. Its target antigen remains unknown. Base-call qualities are not available, and no considerably larger clone is one nucleotide away. TCRbeta CDR3 regions were amplified from genomic DNA using the immunoSEQ Assay, a bias-controlled multiplex PCR. The study's processing was this. Within the assay, amplification of reference gene primers was used to estimate how many nucleated cells each sample contained. To quantify the absolute abundance of each unique TCRbeta CDR3 rearrangement, sequence reads were collapsed and filtered. For each sample, productive Simpson clonality was calculated by taking the square root of Simpson's diversity index across productive rearrangements. Sourced from immuneACCESS, this table was stored by TCRdb with only in-frame sequences that have V and J called. A share of the clones is absent; for the studies checked, an unresolved V gene accounts for under half, and the remainder has no known explanation. The V and J calls and clone size come from that table; D and trimming were worked out from the DNA. The sample profile shows around 500,000 clones; 80% to 90% of them were found once. The ten largest clones represent around 7.9% of the sample.

The chain links TRBV6-1 with TRBJ1-5; no D gene can be assigned with confidence. Sequencing was carried out using PBMCs or T cells enriched from blood (not recorded which). This clonotype originated in a woman aged 60-70 years who had recovered from COVID-19. Here the CDR3 is given as CASSEYGQPQHF. In nucleotides, the sequence is TGTGCCAGCAGTGAATACGGTCAGCCCCAGCATTTT.